The entry that follows covers one TCR beta chain sequence. Methods used by the authors: Counts of nucleated cells, estimated from reference gene primer amplification, were obtained. The data were produced by immunoSEQ multiplex PCR, yet TCRdb's version contains in-frame clones alone and is incomplete. That table furnishes V, J and clone size, whereas the DNA furnished D and trimming. The table includes some 150,000 clones, around four fifths detected once. The V and J ends lost 2 bases and 6 bases, in that order; junction bases with no gene match: 4. In germline, CDR1 is MDHEN, CDR2 SYDVKM. The CDR3 loop spans 16 amino acids. The sample comes from a study of blood T cell repertoires in COVID-19. The wider study: Whether acute or convalescent, the COVID-19 samples came from the United States, Italy and Spain. PBMCs, B-cell-depleted T cells, or T cells were the source of the cDNA or gDNA that made up the material.

The rearrangement links TRBV28 to TRBJ2-4; 13 bases are shared with TRBD2. The source is a woman in her 40s with active or convalescent COVID-19. Sequencing was carried out using peripheral blood. CDR3 sequence reads: CASSLRTSGGRNIQYF. The CDR3 region has the DNA TGTGCCAGCAGTTTAAGGACTAGCGGGGGCCGAAACATTCAGTACTTC.